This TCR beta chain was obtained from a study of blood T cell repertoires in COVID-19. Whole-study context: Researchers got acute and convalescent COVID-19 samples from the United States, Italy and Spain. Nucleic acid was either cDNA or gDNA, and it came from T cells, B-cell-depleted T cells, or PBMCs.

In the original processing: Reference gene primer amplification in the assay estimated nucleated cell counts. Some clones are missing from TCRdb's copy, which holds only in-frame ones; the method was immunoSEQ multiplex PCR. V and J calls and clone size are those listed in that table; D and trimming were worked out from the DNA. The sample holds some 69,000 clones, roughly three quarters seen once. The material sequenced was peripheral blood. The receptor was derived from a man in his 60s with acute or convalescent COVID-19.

The CDR3 DNA sequence: TGTGCCAGCAGCGACGTTTGGGGGGGGAACACTGAAGCTTTCTTT. The encoded protein is CASSDVWGGNTEAFF. This chain joins TRBV11-2 and TRBJ1-1; D may be TRBD1 (5 bases). The CDR3 totals 15 residues. V gave up 5 bases and J gave up 1 base, with 14 bases separating them. From germline, CDR1 is SGHAT and CDR2 FQNNGV.